What follows is one T cell receptor (beta chain) and its context. Its cognate antigen is unknown. This CDR3 comprises 14 residues. Trimming shortened V by 1 base and J by 0 bases, and 7 bases separated the two germline ends. Germline V gives CDR1 SGHAT, CDR2 FQNNGV. Focal radiation plus CTLA-4 blockade with ipilimumab was administered to patients who had chemo-refractory metastatic non-small-cell lung cancer. The data are from a study of radiotherapy plus CTLA-4 blockade in lung cancer. Study-level information: Objective responses were seen in around 17% of patients, disease control in approximately 30%. Broader study findings: The best prediction of response reportedly came from early blood T cell clone dynamics, with interferon-beta.

Only in-frame clones appear in the TCRdb table, and some are missing; sequencing was by immunoSEQ multiplex PCR. The table shows 81,000 or so clones, with under 85% occurring only once. This material consisted of peripheral blood, taken from a patient treated with radiotherapy plus ipilimumab. The V and J genes are TRBV11-2 and TRBJ2-7; no clear D. The origin of this receptor is a human donor with non-small cell lung cancer who had stable disease on radiotherapy plus ipilimumab. In DNA, the CDR3 is TGTGCCAGCAGCTTAGGGTTCAGCTCCTACGAGCAGTACTTC. Translated: CASSLGFSSYEQYF.